A single sample is the source of the 11 T cell receptor beta chains below, sequenced in a study of cytomegalovirus exposure and HLA in healthy donors. PCR amplification relied on 60 Vbeta primers (plus 13 Jbeta primers). Profiling relied on immunoSEQ multiplex PCR, and the TCRdb table lists in-frame clones only, not all of them. Of fewer than 300,000 clones listed, roughly 88% were seen once; the top ten hold about 4%. Source material: PBMCs. The receptors come from a man aged 40-49 years in good health and CMV-seropositive.

This chain joins TRBV7-2 and TRBJ2-7; TRBD1 matches 8 bases. Germline CDR1 is SGHTA and CDR2 is FQGNSA. After removal of 5 bases from V and 2 bases from J, the junction contained 8 bases not matched to a gene. CDR3 size: 15 residues. The DNA for the CDR3 is TGTGCCAGCAGCGAGGGGACAGGTAGACCCTACGAGCAGTACTTC. Translating gives CASSEGTGRPYEQYF.

The chain couples TRBV9 to TRBJ1-2, with D perhaps TRBD1 (5 bases). The V gene's germline CDR1 is SGDLS and CDR2 YYNGEE. V was trimmed by 3 bases and J by 3 bases, leaving 18 bases between them. The CDR3 loop spans 16 amino acids. This CDR3 reads CASSASRGRADYGYTF. Here the CDR3 DNA reads TGTGCCAGCAGCGCTAGTCGGGGGAGGGCGGACTATGGCTACACCTTC.

This chain connects TRBV9 to TRBJ2-1; 9 bases agree with TRBD1. Germline trimming cut 2 bases from V and 7 bases from J; bases unmatched to any gene: 4. The CDR3 is 14 residues long. Germline V gene sequence: CDR1 SGDLS, CDR2 YYNGEE. The CDR3 is CASSVGQGRNEQFF. The CDR3 nucleotides are TGTGCCAGCAGCGTGGGACAGGGAAGGAATGAGCAGTTCTTC.

V is TRBV7-2 and J is TRBJ2-7; TRBD2 might be the D (7 bases). The V gene lost 5 bases and the J gene lost 4 bases, with 21 bases spanning the gap. Germline V CDR1 and CDR2: SGHTA, FQGNSA. The CDR3 has 16 residues. The CDR3 sequence: CASSGGGASVRYEQYF. CDR3 nucleotides: TGTGCCAGCAGCGGAGGGGGGGCTAGCGTACGGTACGAGCAGTACTTC. Complete variable domain (other parts from reference TRBV7-2 and TRBJ2-7): GAGVSQSPSNKVTEKGKDVELRCDPISGHTALYWYRQSLGQGLEFLIYFQGNSAPDKSGLPSDRFSAERTGGSVSTLTIQRTQQEDSAVYLCASSGGGASVRYEQYFGPGTRLTVT.

A single count supports this clone. This sequence joins TRBV4-1 and TRBJ1-1, with D possibly TRBD1 on 6 matching bases. This CDR3 contains 16 residues. Trimming took off 4 bases at V and 5 bases at J, with 20 bases between the two ends. Germline assignment: CDR1 MGHRA and CDR2 YSYEKL. For the CDR3, the DNA is TGCGCCAGCAGCCCAGGGTCTAGGGGGACGGGAACTGAAGCTTTCTTT. Its translation is CASSPGSRGTGTEAFF.

CDR3 sequence reads: CASSQDTGGGNTIYF. Written as DNA, the CDR3 is TGCGCCAGCAGCCAAGATACAGGGGGAGGAAACACCATATATTTT. V and J are TRBV4-1 and TRBJ1-3; the match to TRBD1 covers 8 bases. This CDR3 spans 15 amino acids. The junction had 2 bases not matched to a gene; V was cut back by 0 bases and J by 4 bases. Germline V gives CDR1 MGHRA, CDR2 YSYEKL.

This clone has more than one count but fewer than ten. This rearrangement joins TRBV25-1 to TRBJ2-7, with TRBD2 matching 9 bases. Losses at the gene ends were 4 bases for V and 6 bases for J; bases not matched to a gene: 13. This CDR3 has 16 amino acids. Germline V gene sequence: CDR1 MGHDK, CDR2 SYGVNS. CDR3: CASSGRASGTTSEQYF. The DNA of the CDR3 is TGTGCCAGCAGTGGTAGGGCTAGCGGGACGACCTCCGAGCAGTACTTC.

The rearrangement joins TRBV2 to TRBJ2-1; the match to TRBD2 covers 12 bases. Germline V gene lookup returns CDR1 SNHLY and CDR2 FYNNEI. The CDR3 consists of 16 residues. J gave up 0 bases and V 6 bases, and 3 bases lay outside the gene matches. CDR3 sequence: CASSGLAGTSYNEQFF. In nucleotides, the CDR3 is TGTGCCAGCAGCGGACTAGCGGGAACCTCCTACAATGAGCAGTTCTTC.

This clone was seen once. V is TRBV7-3 and J is TRBJ2-1; 11 nucleotides match TRBD2. Trimming took 3 bases from V and 4 from J; bases not matched to a gene: 5. The CDR3 sequence is 16 residues long. Per germline, CDR1 SGHTA and CDR2 FQGTGA. In DNA form, the CDR3 reads TGTGCCAGCAGCTTCGAAGGGACTAGCGGATACAATGAGCAGTTCTTC. Its translation is CASSFEGTSGYNEQFF.

This clone turned up a few times. The chain links TRBV7-9 to TRBJ1-4; possible D gene TRBD1, 5 bases. Trimming pared 5 bases from V and 3 bases from J, leaving 13 bases between. CDR1 and CDR2 (germline): SEHNR, FQNEAQ (reference sequence). The CDR3 is made up of 15 amino acids. The DNA of the CDR3 is TGTGCCAGCAGCAAAACGGGGGTGTCTAATGAAAAACTGTTTTTT. It codes for CASSKTGVSNEKLFF.

V and J are TRBV15 and TRBJ2-7; D uncertain. V lost 5 bases, J lost 3 bases, and 8 bases lay in between. The CDR3 consists of 12 residues. Germline CDR1 and CDR2: LNHNV and YYDKDF (reference sequence). The DNA for the CDR3 is TGTGCCACCAGCCACAGAAGCTACGAGCAGTACTTC. Translation gives CATSHRSYEQYF.